The entry that follows covers one T cell receptor beta chain sequence. As yet, its antigen is unknown. The V gene lost 2 bases and the J gene lost 2 bases, with 13 bases spanning the gap. CDR3 length: 15 amino acids. Per the germline V gene, CDR1 is LGHDT and CDR2 is YNNKEL (reference sequence). This entry is derived from a study of T cell responses to AZD1222 COVID-19 vaccine. Overall study results and limits: The donor group comprised mostly white British people and more females; the analysis possibly underestimated clonal diversity. Regions 160-218 and 743-854 dominated among vaccine-associated CD4 TCRs spanning spike.

Only in-frame clones appear in the TCRdb table, and some are missing; sequencing was by immunoSEQ multiplex PCR. The sample carries just under 80,000 clones, 92% recorded once. This sequence originates from an adult who received the AZD1222 COVID-19 vaccine. The source material was peripheral blood, sampled 28 days after the second AZD1222 dose. The rearrangement joins TRBV3-1 (or the pseudogene TRBV3-2) to TRBJ2-7, with D possibly matching TRBD2 (6 bases). As DNA, the CDR3 is TGTGCCAGCAGCCAATCTGGAGGGTACCCCTACGAGCAGTACTTC. This sequence encodes CASSQSGGYPYEQYF.